This T cell receptor (beta chain) was observed in a study of identical twins. V was pared by 1 base and J by 2 bases, with 9 bases between. This CDR3 has 14 amino acids. Germline CDR1 SGHVS, CDR2 FQNEAQ. TCRdb ran MiXCR on the 5' RACE reads and lists one entry per CDR3 protein. The sample lists 250,000 or so distinct CDR3 sequences; approximately 8.3% were seen once. This clonotype was observed a handful of times. The antigen remains undetermined. Study-level results: Researchers caution that invariant MAIT and iNKT cells could partly confound zero-insertion analyses. Recombination models fit unrelated individuals' TCR alpha sharing but underestimated twins'. Abundant cord blood beta clonotypes carried fewer insertions; memory repertoires showed none.

These data were also reused for a study on yellow fever vaccine responses in identical twins.

Source material: CD8+ T cells sorted from blood. This clonotype originated in a woman under 30 in good health. V is TRBV7-8 and J is TRBJ2-7, with unresolved D. The CDR3 sequence: CASSLVSAAYEQYF. The CDR3 DNA reads TGTGCCAGCAGCTTAGTATCAGCCGCCTACGAGCAGTACTTC.